This TCR beta chain is drawn from a study of T cells in women clearing cervical HPV infection. The CDR3 sequence is 15 residues long. Looked up from germline, CDR1 is SEHNR and CDR2 is FQNEAQ (reference sequence). For this clone: The antigen is not known. The read comes to an end 3 residues before the CDR3 does, leaving the germline J gene to fill in the end.

TCR beta CDR3 amplified by multiplex PCR from approximately 1,100 ng genomic DNA. Assay: immunoSEQ multiplex PCR; the TCRdb copy retains only in-frame clones and omits some. This sample's table reports roughly 20,000 clones. Study conclusions and caveats: Richness plus V gene abundances separated cases from controls with AUC about 0.8.

The chain couples TRBV7-9 to TRBJ2-3, with 9 bases fitting TRBD1. The source material was blood buffy coat. This TCR was recovered from a woman aged 18 to 75 with a cervical HPV16 infection that either progressed to CIN3+ or cleared (not recorded which). Here the CDR3 reads CASSKKGQGARTQYF. The sequenced CDR3 bases are TGTGCCAGCAGCAAAAAGGGACAGGGTGCAAGGACG. The full variable domain, its missing parts supplied by reference TRBV7-9 and TRBJ2-3, is DTGVSQNPRHKITKRGQNVTFRCDPISEHNRLYWYRQTLGQGPEFLTYFQNEAQLEKSRLLSDRFSAERPKGSFSTLEIQRTEQGDSAMYLCASSKKGQGARTQYFGPGTRLTVL.